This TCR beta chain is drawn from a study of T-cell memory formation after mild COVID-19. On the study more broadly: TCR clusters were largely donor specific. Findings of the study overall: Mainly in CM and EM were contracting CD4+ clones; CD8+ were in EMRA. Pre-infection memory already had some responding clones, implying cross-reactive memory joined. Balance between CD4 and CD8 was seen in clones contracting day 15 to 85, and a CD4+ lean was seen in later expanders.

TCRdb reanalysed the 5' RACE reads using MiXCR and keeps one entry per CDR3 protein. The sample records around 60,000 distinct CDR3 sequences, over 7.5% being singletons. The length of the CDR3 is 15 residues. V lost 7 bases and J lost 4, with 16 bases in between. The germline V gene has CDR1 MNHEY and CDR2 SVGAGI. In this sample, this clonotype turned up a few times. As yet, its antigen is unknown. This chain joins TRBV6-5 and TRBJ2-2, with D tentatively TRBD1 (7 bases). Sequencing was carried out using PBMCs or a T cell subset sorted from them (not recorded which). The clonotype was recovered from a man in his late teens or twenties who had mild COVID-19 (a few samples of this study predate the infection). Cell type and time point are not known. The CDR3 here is CASTKRQGGTGELFF. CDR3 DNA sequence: TGTGCCAGCACCAAAAGGCAGGGGGGCACCGGGGAGCTGTTTTTT.